One and the same sample provided the 31 T cell receptor beta chains below, sequenced in a study of blood T cell repertoires in COVID-19. Using immunoSEQ multiplex PCR, the repertoire was profiled, and TCRdb retains in-frame clones only, with some absent. This table holds 300,000 to 450,000 clones, 89% found once. The specimen sequenced was peripheral blood. The receptor set was obtained from a woman aged 25 to 39 with COVID-19, enrolled during active disease.

The chain recombines TRBV7-2 with TRBJ1-4; D remains unclear. CDR1 and CDR2 from the germline V gene are SGHTA and FQGNSA. The ends were cut back, 5 bases at V and 4 bases at J, with 11 bases in the middle. This CDR3 spans 14 amino acids. CDR3 protein: CASSPLLSNEKLFF. In DNA form, the CDR3 reads TGTGCCAGCAGCCCCCTCCTTAGTAATGAAAAACTGTTTTTT.

V gene TRBV2 combines with J gene TRBJ1-5, with D unclear. The CDR3 consists of 12 residues. Per germline, CDR1 SNHLY and CDR2 FYNNEI. V was clipped by 2 bases and J by 9 bases, with 8 bases between them. The CDR3 sequence: CASSEMEGPQHF. CDR3 DNA: TGTGCCAGCAGTGAAATGGAGGGGCCCCAGCATTTT.

This rearrangement joins TRBV11-2 to TRBJ2-7; possible D gene TRBD1, 6 bases. Trimming removed 3 bases from V and 3 bases from J, with 12 bases in between. The CDR3 totals 14 residues. CDR1 is SGHAT and CDR2 is FQNNGV in the germline V gene. CDR3 coding DNA: TGTGCCAGCAGCTTTGGCCAGGGGAACTACGAGCAGTACTTC. This sequence encodes CASSFGQGNYEQYF.

The V gene is TRBV6-6, the J gene TRBJ2-1; 7 positions agree with TRBD1. CDR1 and CDR2 (germline): MNHNY, SVGAGI (reference sequence). V lost 5 bases to trimming and J lost 1 base; unmatched junction nucleotides: 11. This CDR3 has 17 residues. In DNA, the CDR3 is TGTGCCAGCAGTCGCCCGCCTACAGGGGAATCCTACAATGAGCAGTTCTTC. Translation gives CASSRPPTGESYNEQFF.

The chain recombines TRBV2 with TRBJ1-4, with 7 bases lining up with TRBD1. The CDR3 is 15 amino acids. Germline V lookup: CDR1 SNHLY, CDR2 FYNNEI. The V and J ends lost 8 bases and 3 bases, in that order; junction bases with no gene match: 9. The CDR3 nucleotides are TGTGCCAGCCTTCTCGACAGGGCGGCTAATGAAAAACTGTTTTTT. Translation: CASLLDRAANEKLFF.

This chain links TRBV9 with TRBJ1-1; 8 bases align to TRBD1. Germline CDR1 is SGDLS and CDR2 is YYNGEE. V shed 3 bases, J shed 0 bases, and the junction held 7 bases outside the gene matches. The CDR3 loop spans 16 amino acids. The CDR3, as DNA: TGTGCCAGCAGCGCCCCTATACAGGGGGTGAACACTGAAGCTTTCTTT. It specifies CASSAPIQGVNTEAFF.

V gene TRBV7-2 combines with J gene TRBJ1-2; weak D call: TRBD1 (5 bases). The V gene's germline CDR1 is SGHTA and CDR2 FQGNSA. This CDR3 contains 15 residues. V lost 1 base to trimming and J lost 2 bases, with 11 bases between them. CDR3 nucleotide sequence: TGTGCCAGCAGCTTAGACTATGGGGGGAACTATGGCTACACCTTC. Amino acid sequence: CASSLDYGGNYGYTF.

The genes are TRBV4-2 and TRBJ2-1; 16 nucleotides match TRBD2. Germline CDR1 reads LGHNA; CDR2 reads YNFKEQ. The trim removed 4 bases at V and 8 bases at J, leaving 8 bases unmatched. CDR3 length: 17 residues. The DNA for the CDR3 is TGTGCCAGCAGCCCTGGGACTAGCGGGGGGGCAGGTCATGAGCAGTTCTTC. Translation: CASSPGTSGGAGHEQFF.

The V gene is TRBV2, the J gene TRBJ1-1, with TRBD1 identical over 8 bases. V gave up 5 bases and J gave up 10 bases; unmatched junction bases: 3. Germline V gene lookup returns CDR1 SNHLY and CDR2 FYNNEI. CDR3 length: 11 amino acids. The CDR3 coding sequence is TGTGCCAGCAGTTGGACAGGGACAGCTTTCTTT. Its protein product is CASSWTGTAFF.

This rearrangement joins TRBV9 to TRBJ1-6; a weak D match, TRBD1 (5 bases). CDR1 and CDR2 (germline): SGDLS, YYNGEE. The CDR3 length is 14 residues. The V end lost 4 bases, the J end lost 6 bases, and 11 bases lay between the germline ends. CDR3 coding DNA: TGTGCCAGCAGCCCCCGCAGGGCTAATTCACCCCTCCACTTT. As protein: CASSPRRANSPLHF.

The rearrangement joins TRBV21-1 to TRBJ1-2; TRBD1, as called in the table, went unchecked against the DNA. TRBV21-1 counts as a pseudogene. The CDR3 covers 17 residues. CDR3 protein: CASSRGQGAAHPWGYTF. The DNA for the CDR3 is TGTGCCAGCAGCAGGGGACAAGGGGCCGCCCACCCCTGGGGCTACACCTTC.

This chain joins TRBV19 and TRBJ1-5; 7 positions agree with TRBD1. CDR1 is LNHDA, CDR2 SQIVND, per germline (reference sequence). With 11 bases clipped from V and 4 bases from J, the junction kept 5 bases outside the gene matches. This CDR3 has 12 residues. The CDR3 nucleotides read TGTGCCCGGGACAGAGAGAATCAGCCCCAGCATTTT. Residues: CARDRENQPQHF.

The CDR3 region is CATSRDPGGSYEQYF. DNA for the CDR3: TGTGCCACCAGCAGAGATCCGGGGGGTAGCTACGAGCAGTACTTC. The J gene is TRBJ2-7, the V gene TRBV15; 7 nucleotides line up with TRBD2. This CDR3 region has 15 residues. Germline V gives CDR1 LNHNV, CDR2 YYDKDF (reference sequence). V lost 0 bases to trimming and J lost 3 bases; unmatched junction nucleotides: 5.

This chain joins TRBV7-9 and TRBJ1-2; 7 bases match TRBD1. Unmatched junction bases numbered 1, after V lost 0 bases and J lost 3 bases. The CDR3 loop spans 14 amino acids. Looked up from germline, CDR1 is SEHNR and CDR2 is FQNEAQ (reference sequence). CDR3 amino acids: CASSLAQGDYGYTF. The CDR3 DNA reads as TGTGCCAGCAGCTTAGCGCAGGGGGACTATGGCTACACCTTC.

Written as DNA, the CDR3 is TGTGCCAGTAGTGCCCCAGGGGTCTCACCCCTCCACTTT. This encodes CASSAPGVSPLHF. The chain combines TRBV19 with TRBJ1-6, with D maybe TRBD1 (6 bases). CDR1 is LNHDA and CDR2 is SQIVND in the germline V gene (reference sequence). The CDR3 runs 13 residues. Trimming removed 5 bases at V and 10 bases at J, with 12 bases between.

The V and J genes are TRBV5-8 and TRBJ2-5; D call uncertain. CDR1 SGHTS and CDR2 YDEGEE come from the germline V gene. The CDR3 has 12 amino acids. The V gene lost 4 bases and the J gene lost 5 bases, with 9 bases spanning the gap. CDR3 amino acids: CASSRLRETQYF. The CDR3 nucleotides are TGTGCCAGCAGCCGCCTGCGGGAGACCCAGTACTTC.

This chain joins TRBV6-6 and TRBJ2-5, with D maybe TRBD1 (5 bases). Trimming took 6 bases from V and 1 from J, leaving 12 bases between them. This CDR3 contains 14 residues. Germline V gene sequence: CDR1 MNHNY, CDR2 SVGAGI (reference sequence). CDR3 protein: CASSDRLFQETQYF. The CDR3 nucleotides are TGTGCCAGCAGCGACAGATTATTCCAAGAGACCCAGTACTTC.

V usage is TRBV28 and J usage is TRBJ1-2; D ambiguous. The CDR3 contains 15 residues. CDR1 and CDR2 from the germline V gene are MDHEN and SYDVKM. The ends were cut back, 3 bases at V and 3 bases at J, with 14 bases in the middle. CDR3 in amino acids: CASSFGRGRDYGYTF. CDR3 bases: TGTGCCAGCAGTTTCGGTCGAGGGAGGGACTATGGCTACACCTTC.

This chain connects TRBV3-1 (or the pseudogene TRBV3-2) to TRBJ2-7; no clear D gene. The length of the CDR3 is 13 residues. The germline gives CDR1 LGHDT, CDR2 YNNKEL (reference sequence). Trimming shortened V by 1 base and J by 2 bases, and 6 bases separated the two germline ends. CDR3 amino acids: CASSQGGTYEQYF. For the CDR3, the DNA is TGTGCCAGCAGCCAAGGCGGAACCTACGAGCAGTACTTC.

The V call is TRBV3-1 (or the pseudogene TRBV3-2), the J call TRBJ2-5, with D tentatively TRBD1 (8 bases). Germline CDR1 is LGHDT and CDR2 is YNNKEL (reference sequence). V was cut by 3 bases and J by 9 bases, with 20 bases left in between. The CDR3 spans 15 residues. The CDR3 DNA reads as TGTGCCAGCAGCCAGCAGGGGGCACAGGGGGGGGCCCAGTACTTC. Its protein is CASSQQGAQGGAQYF.

The V call is TRBV11-2, the J call TRBJ2-5, with TRBD1 as a possible D gene (5 bases). V gave up 1 base and J gave up 2 bases, with 8 bases separating them. This CDR3 is built from 14 residues. Germline CDR1 SGHAT, CDR2 FQNNGV. This chain's CDR3 is CASSLAGFQETQYF. The CDR3 DNA reads TGTGCCAGCAGCTTAGCAGGGTTTCAAGAGACCCAGTACTTC.

The chain uses TRBV27 and TRBJ2-1; 9 positions agree with TRBD1. V gave up 3 bases and J gave up 4 bases; unmatched junction bases: 4. The germline gives CDR1 MNHEY, CDR2 SMNVEV (reference sequence). The CDR3 is made up of 15 amino acids. The CDR3 DNA is TGTGCCAGCAGTTTCGGACAGGGGTTTTACAATGAGCAGTTCTTC. This encodes CASSFGQGFYNEQFF.

This clone occurred once. V and J are TRBV28 and TRBJ2-3, with 7 bases matching TRBD2. Germline assignment: CDR1 MDHEN and CDR2 SYDVKM. The CDR3 consists of 15 residues. V lost 3 bases to trimming and J lost 3 bases; unmatched junction nucleotides: 6. In nucleotides, the CDR3 is TGTGCCAGCAGTTTGACAGACGGGAGGACAGATACGCAGTATTTT. Translating it yields CASSLTDGRTDTQYF.

The rearrangement uses TRBV21-1 and TRBJ1-2; the table's D call, TRBD1, was not checked against the DNA. TRBV21-1 is a listed pseudogene. This CDR3 has 15 residues. CDR3 residues: CASSMWGGQGDGYTF. In DNA, the CDR3 is TGTGCCAGCAGCATGTGGGGTGGACAGGGAGATGGCTACACCTTC.

The J gene is TRBJ1-1, the V gene TRBV4-2; TRBD1 aligns across 9 bases. Germline V gene sequence: CDR1 LGHNA, CDR2 YNFKEQ. V was clipped by 0 bases and J by 4 bases; unmatched bases: 3. This CDR3 region has 15 residues. CDR3 sequence reads: CASSQEGQGSTEAFF. As DNA, the CDR3 is TGTGCCAGCAGCCAAGAAGGACAGGGGTCCACTGAAGCTTTCTTT.

This chain uses TRBV11-2 with TRBJ2-1, with a weak D call TRBD1 (8 bases). The CDR3 extends over 16 amino acids. Germline CDR1 and CDR2: SGHAT and FQNNGV. The ends were cut back, 4 bases at V and 10 bases at J, with 23 bases in the middle. The CDR3: CASSYQLRGLADEQFF. The CDR3 nucleotides are TGTGCCAGCAGCTATCAGCTCAGGGGGCTAGCGGACGAGCAGTTCTTC.

The DNA for the CDR3 is TGTGCCACCAGCAGGGAACGGGACAGAAGGTCCTACGAGCAGTACTTC. The encoded protein is CATSRERDRRSYEQYF. This sequence joins TRBV15 and TRBJ2-7, with 7 bases identical to TRBD1. Per the germline V gene, CDR1 is LNHNV and CDR2 is YYDKDF (reference sequence). The junction had 9 bases not matched to a gene; V was cut back by 3 bases and J by 1 base. There are 16 residues in the CDR3.

The chain combines TRBV7-9 with TRBJ1-6; TRBD1 matches at 8 bases. With 5 bases clipped from V and 9 bases from J, the junction kept 6 bases outside the gene matches. The CDR3 sequence is 14 residues long. CDR1 and CDR2 from the germline V gene are SEHNR and FQNEAQ (reference sequence). The chain's CDR3 is CASSVGQGSSPLHF. CDR3 DNA sequence: TGTGCCAGCAGCGTCGGACAGGGTAGTTCACCCCTCCACTTT.

This sequence joins TRBV20-1 and TRBJ1-1; possibly TRBD1 for D (5 bases). This CDR3 has 10 amino acids. CDR1 and CDR2 from the germline V gene are DFQATT and SNEGSKA (reference sequence). CDR3 region: CNTGDTEAFF. The DNA of the CDR3 is TGCAACACGGGGGACACTGAAGCTTTCTTT.

This chain links TRBV4-3 with TRBJ1-2; TRBD1 matches at 10 bases. Trimming removed 5 bases from V and 2 bases from J; junction bases left unmatched: 5. The CDR3 consists of 15 residues. The V gene's germline CDR1 is LGHNA and CDR2 YSLEER. CDR3 bases: TGCGCCAGCAGCTTCAGGACAGGGGGGAACTATGGCTACACCTTC. This sequence encodes CASSFRTGGNYGYTF.

The V gene is TRBV5-8, the J gene TRBJ2-1; 13 nucleotides match TRBD2. The germline V gene encodes CDR1 SGHTS and CDR2 YDEGEE. CDR3 length equals 15 residues. The V segment lost 0 bases and the J segment 7 bases; nucleotides outside the gene matches: 1. The CDR3 DNA reads TGTGCCAGCAGCTTGGGGACTAGCGGGAGAAATGAGCAGTTCTTC. Translating it yields CASSLGTSGRNEQFF.